Presented here are 9 T cell receptor beta chains from one specimen sequenced in a study of blood T cells in healthy people across ages. The use of a sample-barcoded 5' primer and a J-beta primer mix characterized a second PCR of roughly 6 to 11 cycles. Each CDR3 protein gets one entry after TCRdb re-called the 5' RACE reads with MiXCR. Of about 750,000 distinct CDR3 sequences detected, approximately 53% appear once; the ten largest clones hold 41%. The source material was blood. The source of these receptors is an elderly man in good health.

The rearrangement uses TRBV14 and TRBJ2-5; maybe TRBD2 (5 bases). From germline, CDR1 is SGHDN and CDR2 FVKESK. The CDR3 consists of 15 residues. Trimming took 3 bases from V and 5 from J, leaving 16 bases between them. The chain's CDR3 is CASSQPGSQRETQYF. The CDR3 DNA reads TGTGCCAGCAGCCAGCCGGGAAGCCAGAGGGAGACCCAGTACTTC.

The V and J genes are TRBV24-1 and TRBJ2-1, with D unclear. Germline CDR1 and CDR2: KGHDR and SFDVKD. The CDR3 has 13 residues. V lost 4 bases, J lost 6 bases, and 9 bases lay in between. This CDR3 reads CATSDPSRNEQFF. In DNA form, the CDR3 reads TGTGCCACCAGTGACCCTTCCCGCAATGAGCAGTTCTTC.

The CDR3 spells CAIRAQGLSGNTIYF. CDR3 DNA: TGTGCCATCAGGGCACAGGGGCTCTCTGGAAACACCATATATTTT. The V call is TRBV10-3, the J call TRBJ1-3, with TRBD1 matching 7 bases. This CDR3 comprises 15 residues. The J segment lost 0 bases and the V segment lost 6 bases, leaving 5 bases of the junction unmatched. CDR1 and CDR2 from the germline V gene are ENHRY and SYGVKD.

This clonotype occurred once. V usage is TRBV2 and J usage is TRBJ1-4; maybe TRBD1 (6 bases). The V and J ends lost 6 bases and 5 bases respectively, with 16 bases between them. Germline-derived CDR1 and CDR2 are SNHLY and FYNNEI. The CDR3 covers 15 residues. CDR3 nucleotide sequence: TGTGCCAGCAGCCGCGCGGGGGCGAACAATGAAAAACTGTTTTTT. Encoded protein: CASSRAGANNEKLFF.

With regard to this clonotype: At one boundary the junction diverges from the germline segment, which might be a read error. This sequence joins TRBV13 and TRBJ1-4; D is ambiguous. Germline CDR1 and CDR2: PRHDT and FYEKMQ (reference sequence). This CDR3 is built from 14 residues. CDR3 residues: CAGSTTEPNEKLFF. The CDR3 DNA follows: TGTGCCGGCAGCACAACAGAACCGAATGAAAAACTGTTTTTT.

This clonotype is a singleton in its sample. This chain uses TRBV7-2 with TRBJ2-5; 8 nucleotides align to TRBD2. In germline, CDR1 is SGHTA, CDR2 FQGNSA. The CDR3 loop spans 14 amino acids. Trimming at V came to 5 bases and at J to 11 bases, leaving 13 bases not matched to a gene. CDR3 in DNA: TGTGCCAGCAGCCTAGACGGGAAACGGGGGGGGCAGTACTTC. Protein product: CASSLDGKRGGQYF.

This clonotype has a handful of counts. This chain links TRBV20-1 with TRBJ2-5; TRBD2 agrees at 14 bases. The length of the CDR3 is 15 residues. Germline V gene lookup returns CDR1 DFQATT and CDR2 SNEGSKA (reference sequence). Unmatched junction bases numbered 11, after V lost 3 bases and J lost 11 bases. The CDR3 DNA is TGCAGTGCTAGCCGTAGACTAGCGGGAGGGCCTGAGCAGTACTTC. Protein product: CSASRRLAGGPEQYF.

This clonotype was counted between two and nine times. The genes are TRBV20-1 and TRBJ1-2; a possible D gene is TRBD1 (5 bases). Germline CDR1 reads DFQATT; CDR2 reads SNEGSKA (reference sequence). The CDR3 spans 13 residues. V was cut by 5 bases and J by 8 bases, with 18 bases left in between. The CDR3 spells CSADRDAKRGYTF. CDR3 nucleotide sequence: TGCAGTGCTGACCGGGACGCCAAAAGGGGCTACACCTTC.

This chain connects TRBV20-1 to TRBJ2-7; possibly TRBD1 for D (7 bases). Germline V CDR1 and CDR2: DFQATT, SNEGSKA (reference sequence). The length of the CDR3 is 14 residues. Trimming shortened V by 3 bases and J by 0 bases, and 12 bases separated the two germline ends. The CDR3 loop reads CSASPRGDSYEQYF. In DNA form, the CDR3 reads TGCAGTGCTAGCCCCAGGGGGGACTCCTACGAGCAGTACTTC.